This T cell receptor beta chain was sequenced for a study of shared clonotypes between healthy human individuals (dated by TCRdb to the early 2020s). Describing the broader study: A few men and a couple of women, aged 18 to 49 years, made up the cohort. For each donor, three plates each were used for CD4 naive and CD4 memory, two plates were used for CD8 naive, and one plate was used for CD8 memory. Leukapheresis yielded between about 0.9 and 9.5 billion PBMCs per donor. Blood TCR repertoires of several healthy adults were deeply sequenced to estimate repertoire size and the extent of clonotype sharing between individuals. Different laboratories and diverse techniques were used to prepare libraries and sequence TCR repertoires, to increase sequencing depth and limit assay-specific biases. Study-wide conclusions, independent of this receptor: Larger estimated clonotype richness was generally found for naive subsets than for memory subsets. Across several donors, approximately 5% of naive CD4, roughly 3.5% of naive CD8, under 2.5% of memory CD4, and approximately 0.4% of memory CD8 clonotypes were shared. Sampling was restricted to blood, and TCR repertoires in tissue are likely to differ from TCR repertoires in blood. Because the study included a small number of donors, the genetic and exposure-history diversity represented was limited. Higher generation probabilities were observed for clonotypes shared by all four sorted-subset donors than for non-shared clonotypes. Incomplete sequencing was indicated by rarefaction of sorted-subset datasets, despite the large sequencing depth. Pairwise subsampling led to the expectation that sequencing depth would affect the degree of clonotype sharing among donors.

Using the deep immunoSEQ assay, TCR CDR3 regions were amplified from genomic DNA by multiplex PCR. Extracted genomic DNA from each cell subset was distributed evenly across all wells of several immunoSEQ 96-well plates, and each plate was treated as a replicate. For sorted subsets, 200 to 250 ng genomic DNA, equal to approximately 30,000 T cell genomes, was loaded into each replicate PCR. Purified libraries were measured with a Qubit 3.0 fluorometer, size-checked on a Bioanalyzer 2100, and measured again with the KAPA Library Quantification kit. Each immunoSEQ 96-well plate was sequenced on its own single-read 150-cycle Illumina NextSeq 550 flow cell. As for how the authors treated the data: Because the immunoSEQ output included only junctional sequences and no quality scores, the filtering could not be the same as the filtering used for full-length reads. Sequences were annotated with PyIR, a Python wrapper for IgBLAST v1.9, using IMGT germline references to assign V/J genes and CDR3. Any read was removed if the V/J assignment was weak (E-value above 1e-6), the CDR3 was missing, or the read contained stop codons, out-of-frame junctions, or ambiguous translated residues. V3J clonotypes were defined by identical inferred V gene, J gene, and CDR3 amino acid sequence. To compute the percentage overlap between repertoires, the number of shared unique clonotypes was divided by the size of the smaller repertoire. Three approaches were used to assess repertoire richness: RTK rarefaction, the Chao1 estimator, and Recon v2.1 estimates of unobserved clonotypes. Generation probabilities for all TCRbeta clonotypes obtained by the gDNA method from a handful of donors were computed using OLGA. In its TCRdb copy, this immuneACCESS table keeps in-frame sequences only and misses some clones. Where compared with another copy, unresolved V genes explain less than half of these, and the others have no known cause. From that table come the V and J calls and clone size; the DNA was used to work out D and trimming. In this sample the table shows fewer than 850,000 clones, 90% of which occur a single time. The ten largest clones add up to 34% of the sample.

The CDR3 numbers 14 residues from cysteine through phenylalanine. The only DNA kept is the CDR3, 42 bases in frame from the first base. From a lookup of the germline V gene, CDR1 and CDR2 are SGHRS and YFSETQ. Compared with germline, V lacks 3 bases and J lacks 7 bases; bases without a gene match: 8. With regard to this clone: The specificity of this receptor is unknown. No clone much larger than this one lies a single base away; base qualities are absent.

The donors were healthy, HIV-negative adults with no recently reported acute infections or vaccinations. Every donor was a Caucasian adult living in Nashville, Tennessee, USA. The CD8 memory samples were a combination of magnetically selected CD45RO+ cells and CCR7-negative CD45RA+ effector memory (TemRA) cells. Blood was collected by leukapheresis, and PBMCs were isolated by Ficoll-Histopaque density gradient centrifugation and then cryopreserved in liquid nitrogen vapor phase. Analytical flow cytometry was used to check the purity and quantity of each magnetically sorted T cell population. Genomic DNA was isolated from each sorted fraction and quantified by UV absorbance on a Nanodrop 2000c.

Material: memory CD8+ T cells from PBMCs. Reading the label with the study, this specimen's cell subset or site is: CD45RO+ cells pooled with CCR7-negative TemRA cells. This chain joins TRBV5-1 to TRBJ2-3; TRBD1 matches 7 bases in the middle. This clonotype was sampled from a man in his late teens or twenties in good health. Some clones in this sample may be carry-over from other donors' samples. The CDR3: CASSSWDSGNTQYF. In nucleotides, the sequence is TGCGCCAGCAGCTCATGGGACAGTGGAAATACGCAGTATTTT.